This T cell receptor beta chain was recovered during a study of shared clonotypes between healthy human individuals. The CDR3 spans 15 residues. The germline V gene encodes CDR1 SGHNT and CDR2 YENEEA. V was trimmed by 3 bases and J by 9 bases, leaving 18 bases between them. Profiling relied on immunoSEQ multiplex PCR, and the TCRdb table lists in-frame clones only, not all of them. The sample yields under 850,000 clones, roughly 72% seen once. Sequencing was carried out using memory CD4+ T cells sorted from blood. Subset denoted: CD45RA-negative fraction. The genes are TRBV11-3 and TRBJ2-1; D uncertain. The sequence came from a woman aged 30 to 39 in good health. Here the CDR3 DNA reads TGTGCCAGCAGCTTTGGGGTCGGTGGTTCGGGTGAGCAGTTCTTC. This encodes CASSFGVGGSGEQFF.